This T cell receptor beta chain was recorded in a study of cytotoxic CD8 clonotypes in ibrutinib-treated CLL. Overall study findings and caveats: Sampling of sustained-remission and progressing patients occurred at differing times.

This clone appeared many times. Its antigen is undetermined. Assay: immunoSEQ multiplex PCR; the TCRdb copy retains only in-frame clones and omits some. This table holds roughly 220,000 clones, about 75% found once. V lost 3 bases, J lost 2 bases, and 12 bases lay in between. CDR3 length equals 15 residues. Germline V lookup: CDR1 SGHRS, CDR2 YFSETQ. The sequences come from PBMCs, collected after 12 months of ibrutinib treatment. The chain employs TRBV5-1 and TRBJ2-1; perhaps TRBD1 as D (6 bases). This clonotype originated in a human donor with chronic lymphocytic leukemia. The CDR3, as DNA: TGCGCCAGCAGCTACGATCAGGGGACCTACAATGAGCAGTTCTTC. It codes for CASSYDQGTYNEQFF.